Each of the 13 T cell receptor beta chains below was sequenced from the same sample in a study of T cells after yellow fever vaccination. Each CDR3 protein gets one entry after TCRdb re-called the 5' RACE reads with MiXCR. Here the sample spans fewer than 450,000 distinct CDR3 sequences, 4% being singletons. This specimen consisted of PBMCs, obtained 5 days after the yellow fever booster vaccination. These receptors originate from a man aged 18 to 29 who received the YFV17D yellow fever vaccine.

This clonotype was counted at least ten times. This sequence joins TRBV7-2 and TRBJ1-4, with D uncertain. Trimming pared 3 bases from V and 5 bases from J, leaving 7 bases between. Germline V lookup: CDR1 SGHTA, CDR2 FQGNSA. The CDR3 has 13 amino acids. The CDR3 DNA sequence: TGTGCCAGCAGCTTCCGGGAAAATGAAAAACTGTTTTTT. Amino acids: CASSFRENEKLFF.

This clonotype was seen more than once but under ten times. The chain employs TRBV20-1 and TRBJ1-6; D is perhaps TRBD1 (6 bases). The CDR3 consists of 14 residues. Trimming stripped 3 bases from V and 7 bases from J, with 13 bases between. Germline CDR1 DFQATT, CDR2 SNEGSKA (reference sequence). CDR3 DNA: TGCAGTGCTAGCGTCCCGGGACAAAATTCACCCCTCCACTTT. It codes for CSASVPGQNSPLHF.

The chain uses TRBV23-1 and TRBJ1-5; 7 bases line up with TRBD1. TRBV23-1 is classed as an ORF, of uncertain function. V lost 2 bases and J lost 6; bases outside the gene matches: 7. The CDR3 contains 15 residues. CDR3 sequence (DNA): TGCGCCAGCAGTCAAACGTGCAGGGGGAGTCAGCCCCAGCATTTT. Translation gives CASSQTCRGSQPQHF.

This clonotype was seen many times. The chain joins TRBV15 to TRBJ1-6, with D unresolved. The CDR3 extends over 14 amino acids. CDR1 is LNHNV and CDR2 is YYDKDF in the germline V gene (reference sequence). V was shortened by 5 bases and J by 0 bases, with 5 bases between the two germline ends. DNA of the CDR3: TGTGCCACCAGCGAGAGCTCCTATAATTCACCCCTCCACTTT. Translating gives CATSESSYNSPLHF.

This clonotype was seen a few times. The CDR3 loop reads CASSQWSAREQYV. The CDR3, as DNA: TGTGCCAGCAGCCAATGGAGCGCCCGGGAGCAGTACGTC. V is TRBV16 and J is TRBJ2-7; D gene uncertain. The CDR3 loop spans 13 amino acids. Per the germline V gene, CDR1 is KGHSY and CDR2 is FQNENV. V was trimmed by 1 base and J by 7 bases, leaving 11 bases between them.

The chain uses TRBV5-1 and TRBJ2-7; no reliable D call. Germline V gene lookup returns CDR1 SGHRS and CDR2 YFSETQ. This CDR3 is 16 amino acids long. Trimming shortened V by 4 bases and J by 0 bases, and 17 bases separated the two germline ends. The CDR3 here is CASSPDGPASSYEQYV. CDR3 coding DNA: TGCGCCAGCAGCCCCGACGGGCCGGCGAGCTCCTACGAGCAGTACGTC.

This clonotype was seen only a few times. The chain employs TRBV7-2 and TRBJ1-6; unclear D gene. Per the germline V gene, CDR1 is SGHTA and CDR2 is FQGNSA. V lost 0 bases and J 7 bases, leaving 7 bases between the germline ends. This CDR3 comprises 14 residues. Here the CDR3 reads CASSLALANSPLHF. The CDR3 bases are TGTGCCAGCAGCTTAGCGCTGGCAAATTCACCCCTCCACTTT.

This clonotype was seen a single time. The V and J genes are TRBV12-3 or TRBV12-4 and TRBJ2-5; D gene ambiguous. V lost 3 bases, J lost 5 bases, and 10 bases lay in between. CDR3 size: 13 residues. CDR3 nucleotide sequence: TGTGCCAGCAGTTTTAATTCCGCGGAGACCCAGTACTTC. Translating it yields CASSFNSAETQYF.

This clonotype was observed many times. The V gene is TRBV15, the J gene TRBJ1-5; no clear D. The V end was cut by 7 bases, the J end by 6 bases, with 13 bases between. The CDR3 is 13 residues long. Germline CDR1 is LNHNV and CDR2 is YYDKDF (reference sequence). The CDR3 DNA sequence: TGTGCCACCAACACGGGTACTAGTCAGCCCCAGCATTTT. Translation gives CATNTGTSQPQHF.

This clonotype was detected only a few times. This chain joins TRBV7-9 and TRBJ2-2; the match to TRBD2 covers 9 bases. CDR3 length: 16 amino acids. The germline V gene encodes CDR1 SEHNR and CDR2 FQNEAQ (reference sequence). The J segment lost 7 bases and the V segment lost 5 bases, leaving 11 bases of the junction unmatched. CDR3 nucleotide sequence: TGTGCCAGCAGCCCTCCCCGGGCGGGAGGGAACGGGGAGCTGTTTTTT. Translated, it gives CASSPPRAGGNGELFF.

This clonotype was observed many times. The V and J genes are TRBV7-2 and TRBJ1-1, with TRBD1 as a possible D gene (5 bases). CDR3 size: 12 residues. With 4 bases removed from V and 9 bases from J, the gap between germline ends came to 12 bases. Germline V gene data show CDR1 as SGHTA and CDR2 as FQGNSA. CDR3 in amino acids: CASSSTQVKAFF. The CDR3 region has the DNA TGTGCCAGCAGCTCAACACAGGTTAAAGCTTTCTTT.

In this sample, this clonotype turned up a few times. V is TRBV5-1 and J is TRBJ2-1, with 8 bases fitting TRBD1. The CDR3 is made up of 15 amino acids. Germline trimming cut 4 bases from V and 10 bases from J; bases unmatched to any gene: 13. Germline CDR1 and CDR2: SGHRS and YFSETQ. Here the CDR3 DNA reads TGCGCCAGCAGCCCGGACCCCGCAGGGGGCGGCGAGCAGTTCTTC. Its protein product is CASSPDPAGGGEQFF.

The chain carries TRBV28 and TRBJ1-2, with D unresolved. The V gene lost 6 bases and the J gene lost 2 bases, with 16 bases spanning the gap. Germline V gene data show CDR1 as MDHEN and CDR2 as SYDVKM. The CDR3 runs to 15 residues. The CDR3 loop reads CASSRKLRHNYGYTF. The CDR3, as DNA: TGTGCCAGCAGCCGAAAACTGCGACACAACTATGGCTACACCTTC.